This is a list of T cell receptor beta chains from one sample in a study of OX40 agonist ivuxolimab in advanced cancers. The repertoire was sequenced with immunoSEQ multiplex PCR; TCRdb's copy has only in-frame clones and lacks some. The table lists 85,000 to 120,000 clones, about nine tenths of them singletons, with 0.45% to 0.5% in the top ten. Specimen: CD4+ or CD8+ T cells sorted from blood, collected in a trial of the OX40 agonist ivuxolimab. These TCRs come from an adult with an advanced solid tumor such as melanoma, head and neck, liver or kidney cancer. The CDR3 runs from the conserved cysteine through the conserved F or W. The D gene is left open where the match is weak. Size is stated for part of the rows, as once, few or many counts, or as a class when the clone is expanded.

TRBV10-3	TRBJ2-7	TRBD1	once	TGTGCCACGAGAACAGGGGACGAGCAGTACTTC	CATRTGDEQYF
TRBV28	TRBJ1-4	NA	NA	TGTGCCAGCAATCCTATCGGGGGCGGCAATGAAAAACTGTTTTTT	CASNPIGGGNEKLFF
TRBV14	TRBJ2-7	TRBD1	NA	TGTGCCAGCAGCCCACGGACAGGGGGGGCTACGGAGCAGTACTTC	CASSPRTGGATEQYF
TRBV30	TRBJ1-1	NA	NA	TGTGCCTGGAGCGACCCGGGCAGGGGTTGGGGCACTGAAGCTTTCTTT	CAWSDPGRGWGTEAFF
TRBV27	TRBJ2-3	NA	once	TGTGCCAGCAGTTCCCGGGGAACAGATACGCAGTATTTT	CASSSRGTDTQYF
TRBV7-8	TRBJ1-6	TRBD1	NA	TGTGCCAGCATGGAGGGGGCTAATTCACCCCTCCACTTT	CASMEGANSPLHF
TRBV7-9	TRBJ1-2	TRBD1	NA	TGTGCCAGCACCCCGCAGGGGGGTTCTAACTATGGCTACACCTTC	CASTPQGGSNYGYTF
TRBV27	TRBJ2-1	NA	NA	TGTGCCAGCAAGAAAACCGGGACCAGCTCCTACAATGAGCAGTTCTTC	CASKKTGTSSYNEQFF
TRBV4-3	TRBJ1-1	NA	NA	TGCGCCAGCAGCCAAGCGGACATCACTGAAGCTTTCTTT	CASSQADITEAFF
TRBV7-9	TRBJ2-6	TRBD2	NA	TGTGCCAGCAGCTCTGTGGGCGGGGGTGGTGGAGCTGGGGCCAACGTCCTGACTTTC	CASSSVGGGGGAGANVLTF
TRBV5-1	TRBJ2-5	NA	NA	TGCGCCAGCAGCTTGGCGGGGGGACAGGAGACCCAGTACTTC	CASSLAGGQETQYF
TRBV6-5	TRBJ2-6	NA	NA	TGTGCCAGCGGACAAAGGGGCGCTGGGGCCAACGTCCTGACTTTC	CASGQRGAGANVLTF
TRBV9	TRBJ1-3	TRBD1	NA	TGTGCCAGCAGCGTCGGACAGGCCCCGGGAAACACCATATATTTT	CASSVGQAPGNTIYF
TRBV30	TRBJ2-7	NA	NA	TGTGCCTGGAGTATCCGGGGCGCCCACGAGCAGTACTTC	CAWSIRGAHEQYF
TRBV7-9	TRBJ1-4	NA	NA	TGTGCCAGCAGCTTAGGTTCGGTAGGGGGTAATGAAAAACTGTTTTTT	CASSLGSVGGNEKLFF
TRBV6-1	TRBJ2-7	NA	NA	TGTGCCAGCTCTGAATACTCCTACGAGCAGTACTTC	CASSEYSYEQYF
TRBV6-5	TRBJ2-7	TRBD2	NA	TGTGCCAGCAGTCCGGCCGGGACTACCTCCTACGAGCAGTACTTC	CASSPAGTTSYEQYF
TRBV6-1	TRBJ1-5	NA	NA	TGTGCCAGCAGTGTGGATTCTGGGGTCAATCAGCCCCAGCATTTT	CASSVDSGVNQPQHF
TRBV6-1	TRBJ2-1	TRBD1	NA	TGTGCCAGCAGTGAAACCGGGACAGGTGTTGATAATGAGCAGTTCTTC	CASSETGTGVDNEQFF
TRBV5-1	TRBJ2-1	NA	NA	TGCGCCAGCAGCTTGGATCCTGGCTCCTACAATGAGCAGTTCTTC	CASSLDPGSYNEQFF
TRBV2	TRBJ1-4	NA	NA	TGTGCCAGCAGTGAAGTGGGTGCGTGGCGGGACACCTCGAATGAAAAACTGTTTTTT	CASSEVGAWRDTSNEKLFF
TRBV29-1	TRBJ1-3	NA	NA	TGCAGCGTCGCCCCCTTCCACTCTGGAAACACCATATATTTT	CSVAPFHSGNTIYF
TRBV28	TRBJ1-2	NA	NA	TGTGCCAGCAGTCAGAATTCTAACTATGGCTACACCTTC	CASSQNSNYGYTF
TRBV5-4	TRBJ1-2	NA	NA	TGTGCCAGCAGCTTGGGACCAGGGTATGGCTACACCTTC	CASSLGPGYGYTF
TRBV6-1	TRBJ1-3	NA	NA	TGTGCCAGCAGTGCCCCCGGAAACACCATATATTTT	CASSAPGNTIYF
TRBV10-1	TRBJ2-7	NA	NA	TGCGCCAGCAGCTTTACATATATCTGTCGGGAGCAGTACTTC	CASSFTYICREQYF
TRBV6-6	TRBJ2-7	NA	NA	TGTGCCGCCCGGGGGCCCGACTACGAGCAGTACTTC	CAARGPDYEQYF
TRBV5-1	TRBJ1-1	NA	NA	TGCGCCAGCAGCCCCGGCCGAGCAGGGAACACTGAAGCTTTCTTT	CASSPGRAGNTEAFF
TRBV7-2	TRBJ2-6	NA	NA	TGTGCCAGCAATCTTCAGCCCTCTGGGGCCAACGTCCTGACTTTC	CASNLQPSGANVLTF
TRBV7-3	TRBJ1-1	NA	NA	TGTGCCAGCAGCTCACGGGGACAAGGTAACACTGAAGCTTTCTTT	CASSSRGQGNTEAFF
TRBV19	TRBJ2-1	TRBD2	NA	TGTGCCAGTAGTGACGGGGGGACCTCGGATGAGCAGTTCTTC	CASSDGGTSDEQFF
TRBV6-6	TRBJ2-1	NA	once	TGTGCCAGCAGTTACAGGCAGAGGAAGAATGAGCAGTTCTTC	CASSYRQRKNEQFF